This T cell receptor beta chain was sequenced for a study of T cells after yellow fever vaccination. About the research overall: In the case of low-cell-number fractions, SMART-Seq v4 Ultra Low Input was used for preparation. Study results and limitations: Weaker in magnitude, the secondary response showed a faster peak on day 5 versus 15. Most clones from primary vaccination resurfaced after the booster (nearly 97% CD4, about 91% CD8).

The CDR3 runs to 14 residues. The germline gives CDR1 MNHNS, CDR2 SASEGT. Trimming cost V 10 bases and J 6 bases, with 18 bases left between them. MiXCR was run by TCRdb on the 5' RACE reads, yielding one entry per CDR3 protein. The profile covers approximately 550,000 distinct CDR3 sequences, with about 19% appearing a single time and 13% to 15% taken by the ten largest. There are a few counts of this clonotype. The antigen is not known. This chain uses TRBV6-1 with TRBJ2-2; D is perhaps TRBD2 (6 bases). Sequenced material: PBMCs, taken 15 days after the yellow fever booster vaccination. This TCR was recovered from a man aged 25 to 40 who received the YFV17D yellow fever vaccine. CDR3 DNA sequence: TGTGCCACCGGGCCGGGGGTTCCAGCCGGGGAGCTGTTTTTT. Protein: CATGPGVPAGELFF.